The 28 T cell receptor beta chains listed next were all sequenced from one sample in a study of tumor-infiltrating lymphocytes in primary liver carcinoma. The investigators made TCR beta cDNA from about 510 ng total RNA, using a constant-region primer. For TCR beta, libraries were produced by three nested multiplex PCR rounds using slightly modified ARM-PCR. Both of the initial two PCR rounds ran for about 9 cycles and employed TRBV1-TRBV30 forward primers alongside a C-beta reverse primer. TCRdb reprocessed the multiplex PCR reads with MiXCR, giving one entry per CDR3 protein. The sample includes 40,000 to 55,000 distinct CDR3 sequences, 55% to 75% of them seen just once. From unsorted bulk tissue weighing roughly 18-30 mg, DNA and RNA were co-extracted. The source material was liver tumor tissue from sampling region 5. Subset indicated: tumor region T5, tumor centre. The receptors stem from a man aged 40-50 years with primary liver carcinoma and hepatitis B virus infection.

This clonotype was seen ten or more times. The J gene is TRBJ2-2, the V gene TRBV5-1; 8 bases agree with TRBD2. Trimming took 0 bases from V and 5 from J; bases not matched to a gene: 6. There are 16 residues in the CDR3. Germline CDR1 reads SGHRS; CDR2 reads YFSETQ. The DNA of the CDR3 is TGCGCCAGCAGCTTGGGATTTGGGACTAGTACCGGGGAGCTGTTTTTT. Protein: CASSLGFGTSTGELFF.

Regarding this clonotype: A read error may account for a junction end that differs from germline. As DNA, the CDR3 is TGTGCCGTGCGGACTAGCGGTTCCTACGAGCACTACTTC. This codes for CAVRTSGSYEHYF. The V gene is TRBV6-5, the J gene TRBJ2-7; 10 bases match TRBD2. There are 13 residues in the CDR3. Germline values: CDR1 MNHEY, CDR2 SVGAGI.

Of note for this clonotype: Mismatch with germline at one junction end may stem from a read error. The chain carries TRBV7-9 and TRBJ2-2; maybe TRBD2 (5 bases). The length of the CDR3 is 12 residues. Germline-derived CDR1 and CDR2 are SEHNR and FQNEAQ (reference sequence). The CDR3 DNA sequence: TGTGTCAGCAGCTTAGTTAACGGGGAACTGTTTTTT. This codes for CVSSLVNGELFF.

The gene calls are TRBV12-3 or TRBV12-4 and TRBJ2-7, with D unresolved. V was trimmed by 6 bases and J by 5 bases, leaving 23 bases between them. This CDR3 has 16 residues. The CDR3, as DNA: TGTGCCAGCAGCGCTAGTCTGGAACCCCACCTCCACGAGCAGTACTTC. Translated: CASSASLEPHLHEQYF.

Ten or more counts support this clonotype. This chain joins TRBV6-5 and TRBJ2-1, with D possibly being TRBD2 (5 bases). The CDR3 totals 16 residues. Trimming cost V 6 bases and J 4 bases, with 19 bases left between them. Germline V gene data show CDR1 as MNHEY and CDR2 as SVGAGI. Here the CDR3 DNA reads TGTGCCAGCAGCCCCACAGTACTAGAGTTGTACAATGAGCAGTTCTTC. It specifies CASSPTVLELYNEQFF.

Worth noting for this clonotype: Possible read error: a much larger clone is one base away. The chain couples TRBV7-9 to TRBJ2-1; 9 bases line up with TRBD2. CDR1 and CDR2 from the germline V gene are SEHNR and FQNEAQ (reference sequence). The CDR3 spans 15 residues. The V gene end was trimmed by 5 bases and the J gene end by 9 bases; junction bases not matched to a gene: 11. The CDR3 spells CASSTTIAAGGEQFF. The DNA for the CDR3 is TGTGCCAGCAGCACAACCATAGCAGCGGGAGGTGAGCAGTTCTTC.

Notes on this clonotype: One end of the junction varies from germline; a read error may be responsible. The chain joins TRBV29-1 to TRBJ2-1; D gene ambiguous. The CDR3 spans 11 residues. The germline CDR1 and CDR2 sequences are SQVTM and ANQGSEA. CDR3 protein: CSVAIFNKQFF. CDR3 DNA: TGCAGCGTTGCAATTTTCAATAAGCAGTTCTTC.

With regard to this clonotype: A read error may be the cause here, since a much bigger clone is one base away. V usage is TRBV5-8 and J usage is TRBJ2-5; 14 bases align to TRBD2. J was trimmed by 5 bases and V by 4 bases; bases with no gene match: 10. CDR3 size: 17 residues. Germline assignment: CDR1 SGHTS and CDR2 YDEGEE. This CDR3 reads CASSGGLAGGIVETQYF. CDR3 nucleotides: TGTGCCAGCAGCGGTGGACTAGCGGGAGGTATTGTGGAGACCCAGTACTTC.

About this clonotype itself: Given a much more abundant clone one base away, this may be a read error. The chain employs TRBV30 and TRBJ1-6; tentatively, D is TRBD1 (5 bases). The V gene lost 1 base and the J gene lost 10 bases, with 8 bases spanning the gap. Germline V gene data show CDR1 as GTSNPN and CDR2 as SVGIG (reference sequence). The CDR3 has 12 amino acids. Here the CDR3 reads CAWSEGQSPLHF. The CDR3 DNA reads TGTGCCTGGAGTGAGGGGCAGTCACCCCTCCACTTT.

This sequence joins TRBV2 and TRBJ1-6, with TRBD1 matching over 9 bases. The length of the CDR3 is 17 residues. The J segment lost 8 bases and the V segment lost 11 bases, leaving 19 bases of the junction unmatched. Per the germline V gene, CDR1 is SNHLY and CDR2 is FYNNEI. The CDR3, as DNA: TGTGCCGGGAGTGTGAAGGTTCACAGGGGGCCGGATTCACCCCTCCACTTT. Its translation is CAGSVKVHRGPDSPLHF.

As regards this clonotype: Germline and junction disagree at one end, which may indicate a read error. The V gene is TRBV7-9, the J gene TRBJ2-5; D remains unclear. Germline-derived CDR1 and CDR2 are SEHNR and FQNEAQ (reference sequence). The CDR3 has 12 amino acids. CDR3 region: CASSLSAETKYF. Here the CDR3 DNA reads TGTGCCAGCAGCCTCAGCGCCGAGACCAAGTACTTT.

As regards this clonotype: This clone may be a read error of a much larger clone one base away. The CDR3 DNA reads TGTGCCAGCAACTGGGGGGATGAGCAGTTCTTC. Translated, it gives CASNWGDEQFF. The chain joins TRBV7-9 to TRBJ2-1, with D possibly TRBD2 on 6 matching bases. The germline V gene has CDR1 SEHNR and CDR2 FQNEAQ (reference sequence). Trimming pared 7 bases from V and 8 bases from J, leaving 9 bases between. The CDR3 is 11 residues long.

As regards this clonotype: A much larger clone differs from this one at a single base, so this may be a read error. CDR3 sequence: CVISALQETQYF. Here the CDR3 DNA reads TGTGTCATCAGCGCACTTCAAGAGACCCAGTACTTC. The chain links TRBV10-3 to TRBJ2-5; the D is unclear. The germline gives CDR1 ENHRY, CDR2 SYGVKD. The CDR3 consists of 12 residues.

For this clonotype: A much bigger clone sits one base away, suggesting this may be a read error. This chain uses TRBV28 with TRBJ2-4; the D is unclear. Germline assignment: CDR1 MDHEN and CDR2 SYDVKM. The CDR3 covers 15 residues. Trimming removed 8 bases at V and 0 bases at J, with 14 bases between. The CDR3 sequence is CASVSVALAKNIQYF. DNA of the CDR3: TGTGCCAGCGTCTCAGTAGCACTAGCCAAAAACATTCAGTACTTC.

CDR3 nucleotide sequence: TGCGCCAGCAGCCAACTGGGAGAAACTAGCGGGAGGGCTTCACATGAGCAGTTCTTC. Encoded protein: CASSQLGETSGRASHEQFF. The rearrangement uses TRBV4-1 and TRBJ2-1; 13 bases are a match to TRBD2. The CDR3 spans 19 residues. Unmatched junction bases numbered 15, after V lost 2 bases and J lost 8 bases. The germline CDR1 and CDR2 sequences are MGHRA and YSYEKL.

Worth noting for this clonotype: The germline gene is not matched at one end of the junction; a read error may be the cause. This chain uses TRBV4-1 with TRBJ2-7; tentatively, D is TRBD2 (5 bases). The CDR3 totals 15 residues. Germline V lookup: CDR1 MGHRA, CDR2 YSYEKL. CDR3 sequence: CASSRNSGTTYEQCF. The CDR3 DNA follows: TGCGCCAGCAGCCGTAACAGCGGTACTACCTACGAGCAGTGCTTC.

To note about this clonotype: A read error may account for a junction end that differs from germline. The chain uses TRBV6-1 and TRBJ2-3; 9 nucleotides line up with TRBD2. Germline CDR1 reads MNHNS; CDR2 reads SASEGT. The CDR3 length is 17 residues. The DNA for the CDR3 is TGTACCAGCAGTTACTCGGATAGCGGGAGCTCCATAAATACGCAGTATTTT. This codes for CTSSYSDSGSSINTQYF.

A note on this clonotype: The junction departs from germline at one end; a sequencing error may be responsible. The chain uses TRBV11-2 and TRBJ2-5; D might be TRBD2 (5 bases). The CDR3 extends over 16 amino acids. Germline CDR1 and CDR2: SGHAT and FQNNGV. CDR3 DNA: TGTGCCGGAAGATCCCAGGACTCGGCCCACCATGAGACCCAGTACTTC. Encoded protein: CAGRSQDSAHHETQYF. Variable domain in full (rest from reference TRBV11-2 and TRBJ2-5): EAGVAQSPRYKIIEKRQSVAFWCNPISGHATLYWYQQILGQGPKLLIQFQNNGVVDDSQLPKDRFSAERLKGVDSTLKIQPAKLEDSAVYLCAGRSQDSAHHETQYFGPGTRLLVL.

In the case of this clonotype: A much larger clone differs from this one at a single base, so this may be a read error. This chain connects TRBV28 to TRBJ2-5; the D is unclear. CDR1 is MDHEN and CDR2 is SYDVKM in the germline V gene. V gave up 11 bases and J gave up 5 bases, with 24 bases separating them. The CDR3 contains 15 residues. CDR3 bases: TGTGCCTGCCGTGTCTCCTTAAGTCCGTGGGAGACCCAGTACTTC. Protein product: CACRVSLSPWETQYF.

There are a few counts of this clonotype. V usage is TRBV20-1 and J usage is TRBJ2-5; a possible D gene is TRBD2 (5 bases). Trimming shortened V by 1 base and J by 1 base, and 13 bases separated the two germline ends. The CDR3 is 15 residues long. The germline CDR1 and CDR2 sequences are DFQATT and SNEGSKA (reference sequence). This chain's CDR3 is CSARASAGLQETQYF. As DNA, the CDR3 is TGCAGTGCTAGAGCTTCGGCGGGCCTCCAAGAGACCCAGTACTTC.

The chain recombines TRBV13 with TRBJ2-5; no clear D gene. V was clipped by 5 bases and J by 1 base, with 11 bases between them. CDR1 and CDR2 from the germline V gene are PRHDT and FYEKMQ (reference sequence). The CDR3 has 14 amino acids. The CDR3 DNA reads TGTGCCAGCAGCCTCGGACGGTTCCAAGAGACCCAGTACTTC. This gives the protein CASSLGRFQETQYF.

In regard to this clonotype: The junction and the germline gene differ at one end; a read error may be behind it. The genes are TRBV11-2 and TRBJ2-1; 8 bases match TRBD2. CDR3 length: 14 residues. Germline CDR1 reads SGHAT; CDR2 reads FQNNGV. CDR3 in amino acids: CPSSQTSVYNEQSF. CDR3 sequence (DNA): TGTCCCAGCAGCCAGACTAGCGTGTACAATGAGCAGTCCTTC. Supplemented by reference TRBV11-2 and TRBJ2-1, the full variable domain reads EAGVAQSPRYKIIEKRQSVAFWCNPISGHATLYWYQQILGQGPKLLIQFQNNGVVDDSQLPKDRFSAERLKGVDSTLKIQPAKLEDSAVYLCPSSQTSVYNEQSFGPGTRLTVL.

This clonotype has at least ten counts. The V and J genes are TRBV4-1 and TRBJ1-5, with 8 bases matching TRBD1. This CDR3 spans 16 amino acids. Germline V gene sequence: CDR1 MGHRA, CDR2 YSYEKL. V trimming: 2 bases; J trimming: 7 bases; junction bases outside the gene matches: 10. CDR3 in amino acids: CASSQNTDRVGQPQHF. DNA of the CDR3: TGCGCCAGCAGCCAAAACACGGACAGGGTCGGCCAGCCCCAGCATTTT.

V and J are TRBV2 and TRBJ1-2; D is ambiguous. The CDR3 covers 13 residues. Germline CDR1 reads SNHLY; CDR2 reads FYNNEI. The germline V and J ends were trimmed by 7 bases and 8 bases, with 17 bases remaining between them. CDR3 sequence reads: CASNAIGAGGYTF. The CDR3 DNA follows: TGTGCCAGCAACGCAATCGGTGCGGGAGGCTACACCTTC.

Concerning this clonotype: This may be a read error: a much more frequent sequence differs by one nucleotide. V gene TRBV5-1 combines with J gene TRBJ2-5, with unresolved D. Near its end, the DNA agrees better with TRBJ2-1, so the J call may be wrong. Per the germline V gene, CDR1 is SGHRS and CDR2 is YFSETQ. The CDR3 loop spans 13 amino acids. The CDR3 sequence is CASSSHIDNEQFF. CDR3 nucleotide sequence: TGCGCCAGCAGCTCCCACATTGACAATGAGCAGTTCTTC.

This chain joins TRBV6-1 and TRBJ2-7, with D tentatively TRBD1 (5 bases). Germline V gene sequence: CDR1 MNHNS, CDR2 SASEGT. There are 14 residues in the CDR3. V lost 7 bases and J lost 2, with 15 bases in between. This chain's CDR3 is CASNFRTSTYEQYF. The CDR3 nucleotides are TGTGCCAGCAACTTCAGGACATCGACCTACGAGCAGTACTTC.

The V gene is TRBV7-9, the J gene TRBJ2-3, with 11 bases fitting TRBD2. Germline loops: CDR1 SEHNR, CDR2 FQNEAQ (reference sequence). This CDR3 is built from 18 residues. DNA of the CDR3: TGTGCTAGCTGCTTAGGCAGTAGCGGGAGGGCCGGCACAGATACGCAGTATTTT. Protein: CASCLGSSGRAGTDTQYF. Based on the CDR3 plus reference TRBV7-9 and TRBJ2-3, the full variable domain is DTGVSQNPRHKITKRGQNVTFRCDPISEHNRLYWYRQTLGQGPEFLTYFQNEAQLEKSRLLSDRFSAERPKGSFSTLEIQRTEQGDSAMYLCASCLGSSGRAGTDTQYFGPGTRLTVL.

About this clonotype: A junction end diverges from the germline sequence, so it may reflect a read error. The chain couples TRBV5-1 to TRBJ2-3, with D perhaps TRBD1 (5 bases). The CDR3 length is 15 residues. Germline lookup yields CDR1 SGHRS and CDR2 YFSETQ. In DNA form, the CDR3 reads TGCACCAGCAGCGTTGGACAAGGGAATAAGGATACGCAGTATTTT. Translated: CTSSVGQGNKDTQYF.